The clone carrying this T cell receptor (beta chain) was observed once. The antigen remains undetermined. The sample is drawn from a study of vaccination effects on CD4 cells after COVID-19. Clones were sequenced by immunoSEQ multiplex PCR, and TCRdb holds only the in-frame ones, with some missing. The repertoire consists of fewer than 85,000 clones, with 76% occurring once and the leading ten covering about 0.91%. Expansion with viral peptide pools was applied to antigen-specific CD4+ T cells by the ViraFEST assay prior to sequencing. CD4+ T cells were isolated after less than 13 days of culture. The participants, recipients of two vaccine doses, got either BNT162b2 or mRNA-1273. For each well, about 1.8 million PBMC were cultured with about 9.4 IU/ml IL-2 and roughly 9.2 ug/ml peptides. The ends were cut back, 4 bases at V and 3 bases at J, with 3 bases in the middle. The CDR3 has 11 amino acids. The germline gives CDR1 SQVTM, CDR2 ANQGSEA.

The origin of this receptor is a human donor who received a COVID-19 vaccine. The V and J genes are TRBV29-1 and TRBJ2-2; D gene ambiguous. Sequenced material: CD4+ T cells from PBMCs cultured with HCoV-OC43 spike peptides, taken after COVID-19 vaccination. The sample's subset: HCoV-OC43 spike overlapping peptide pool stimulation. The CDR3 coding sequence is TGCAGCGTTGGAGACACCGGGGAGCTGTTTTTT. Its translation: CSVGDTGELFF.